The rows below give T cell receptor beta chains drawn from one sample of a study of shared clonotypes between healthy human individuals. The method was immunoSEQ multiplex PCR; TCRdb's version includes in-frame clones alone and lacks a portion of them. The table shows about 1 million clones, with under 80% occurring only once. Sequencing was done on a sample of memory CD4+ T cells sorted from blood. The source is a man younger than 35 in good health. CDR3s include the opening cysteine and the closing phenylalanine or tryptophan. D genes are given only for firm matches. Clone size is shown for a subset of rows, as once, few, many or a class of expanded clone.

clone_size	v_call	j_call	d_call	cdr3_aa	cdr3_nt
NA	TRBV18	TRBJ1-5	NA	CASSPSALTGNQPQHF	TGTGCCAGCTCACCATCGGCGTTGACAGGAAATCAGCCCCAGCATTTT
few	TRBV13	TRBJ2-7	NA	CASSPEGTASDEQYF	TGTGCCAGCAGCCCCGAAGGGACCGCCTCCGACGAGCAGTACTTC
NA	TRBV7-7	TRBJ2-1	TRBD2	CASSLFAGGPGNEQFF	TGTGCTAGCAGCTTATTTGCGGGGGGGCCGGGAAATGAGCAGTTCTTC
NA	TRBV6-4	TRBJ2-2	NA	CASSAGNTGELFF	TGTGCCAGCAGTGCAGGGAACACCGGGGAGCTGTTTTTT
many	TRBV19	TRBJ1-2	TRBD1	CASSIGTVSNYGYTF	TGTGCCAGTAGTATCGGGACAGTTTCTAACTATGGCTACACCTTC
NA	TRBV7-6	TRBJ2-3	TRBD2	CASTKFGTRMGSGTQYF	TGTGCCAGCACCAAATTCGGGACTAGGATGGGGAGTGGTACGCAGTATTTT
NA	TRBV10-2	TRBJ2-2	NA	CASSLDTNTGELFF	TGCGCCAGCAGCTTGGACACCAACACCGGGGAGCTGTTTTTT
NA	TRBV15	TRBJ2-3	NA	CATSRDGGLSTDTQYF	TGTGCCACCAGCAGAGATGGGGGGCTCAGCACAGATACGCAGTATTTT
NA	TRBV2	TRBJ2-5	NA	CASSVGQETQYF	TGTGCCAGCTCCGTGGGACAAGAGACCCAGTACTTC
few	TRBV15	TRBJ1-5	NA	CATSREQGGHQPQHF	TGTGCCACCAGCAGAGAACAGGGTGGTCATCAGCCCCAGCATTTT
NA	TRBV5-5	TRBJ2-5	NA	CASSLIGGKETQYF	TGTGCCAGCAGCTTGATTGGGGGAAAAGAGACCCAGTACTTC
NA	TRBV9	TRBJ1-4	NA	CASSVGPTTNEKLFF	TGTGCCAGCAGCGTAGGGCCAACAACTAATGAAAAACTGTTTTTT
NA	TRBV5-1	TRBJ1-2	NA	CASSLEGQLGGYTF	TGCGCCAGCAGCTTAGAGGGTCAATTAGGCGGCTACACCTTC
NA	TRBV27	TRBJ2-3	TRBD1	CASSLNPDRGRADTQYF	TGTGCCAGCAGTTTAAACCCGGACAGGGGGAGGGCAGATACGCAGTATTTT
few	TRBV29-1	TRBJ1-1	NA	CSVRRASAEAFF	TGCAGCGTTAGACGGGCGAGCGCTGAAGCTTTCTTT
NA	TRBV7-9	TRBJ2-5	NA	CASSPGTVQEGQYF	TGTGCCAGCAGCCCGGGGACCGTCCAAGAGGGCCAGTACTTC
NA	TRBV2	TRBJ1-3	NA	CASSWTLRSGNTIYF	TGTGCCAGCAGTTGGACACTCCGCTCTGGAAACACCATATATTTT
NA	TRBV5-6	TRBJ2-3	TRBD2	CASSGLAVGYTQYF	TGTGCCAGCAGCGGGCTAGCGGTAGGATATACGCAGTATTTT
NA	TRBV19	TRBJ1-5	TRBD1	CASSTDRNQPQHF	TGTGCCAGTAGCACGGACAGGAATCAGCCCCAGCATTTT
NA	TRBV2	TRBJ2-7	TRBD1	CAQGGLDEQYF	TGTGCCCAAGGGGGCCTTGACGAGCAGTACTTC
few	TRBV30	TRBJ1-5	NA	CAWSRGRGGNQPQHF	TGTGCCTGGAGTAGGGGAAGGGGGGGCAATCAGCCCCAGCATTTT
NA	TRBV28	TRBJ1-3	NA	CASREGPGGNTIYF	TGTGCCAGCAGGGAGGGGCCTGGGGGAAACACCATATATTTT
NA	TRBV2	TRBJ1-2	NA	CASRDRGGYTF	TGTGCCAGCAGAGACAGAGGAGGCTACACCTTC
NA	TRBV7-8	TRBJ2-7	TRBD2	CASSLQTGRSDLYEQYF	TGTGCCAGCAGCTTACAGACCGGGAGGTCTGATCTCTACGAGCAGTACTTC
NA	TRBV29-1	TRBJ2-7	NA	CSVEEVERGGQYF	TGCAGCGTTGAAGAGGTAGAGAGGGGCGGCCAGTACTTC
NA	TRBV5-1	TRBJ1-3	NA	CASSLGTGNTIYF	TGCGCCAGCAGCTTGGGAACTGGAAACACCATATATTTT
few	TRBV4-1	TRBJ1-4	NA	CASSQDPRKLFF	TGCGCCAGCAGCCAAGATCCCCGAAAACTGTTTTTT
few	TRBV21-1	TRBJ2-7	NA	CASSLRGPGLNEQYF	TGTGCCAGCAGCCTCAGGGGGCCCGGCTTGAACGAGCAGTACTTC
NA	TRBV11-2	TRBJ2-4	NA	CASSRPGGRVQYF	TGTGCCAGCAGCCGGCCGGGCGGCCGGGTTCAGTACTTC
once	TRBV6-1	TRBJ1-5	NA	CASSEQTSITNQPQHF	TGTGCCAGCAGTGAACAGACGTCCATTACAAATCAGCCCCAGCATTTT
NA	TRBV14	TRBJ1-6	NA	CASSLPGHSPLHF	TGTGCCAGCAGCCTCCCGGGGCATTCACCCCTCCACTTT
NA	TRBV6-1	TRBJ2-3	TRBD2	CASGGLAGRGNTQYF	TGTGCCAGCGGTGGACTAGCGGGGCGGGGGAATACGCAGTATTTT
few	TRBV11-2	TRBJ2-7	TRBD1	CASSTDRVGYEQYF	TGTGCCAGCAGCACGGACAGGGTAGGCTACGAGCAGTACTTC
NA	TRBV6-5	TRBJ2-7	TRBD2	CASRISGSGTYEQYF	TGTGCCAGCAGGATTAGCGGGAGTGGTACCTACGAGCAGTACTTC
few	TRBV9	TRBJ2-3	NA	CASTTSRGALTDTQYF	TGTGCCAGCACCACCAGTCGGGGGGCCCTCACAGATACGCAGTATTTT
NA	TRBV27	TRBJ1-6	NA	CAAGSSPLHF	TGTGCCGCCGGCAGTTCACCCCTCCACTTT
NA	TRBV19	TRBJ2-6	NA	CASSILRSGANVLTF	TGTGCCAGTAGTATTTTGAGGTCTGGGGCCAACGTCCTGACTTTC
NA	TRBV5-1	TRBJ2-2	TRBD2	CASSLQTSRGAGELFF	TGCGCCAGCAGCTTACAGACTAGCCGGGGGGCCGGGGAGCTGTTTTTT
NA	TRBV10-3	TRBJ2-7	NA	CATTWQNPYEQYF	TGTGCCACCACCTGGCAGAACCCTTACGAGCAGTACTTC
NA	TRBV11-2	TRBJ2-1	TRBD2	CASSATSGGPSYNEQFF	TGTGCCAGCAGCGCTACTAGCGGGGGGCCCTCCTACAATGAGCAGTTCTTC
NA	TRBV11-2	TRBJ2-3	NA	CASSLAERTQYF	TGTGCCAGCAGCTTAGCTGAACGGACGCAGTATTTT
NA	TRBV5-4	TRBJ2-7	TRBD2	CASSLAPLAGGGYEQYF	TGTGCCAGCAGCTTGGCCCCCCTAGCGGGAGGAGGCTACGAGCAGTACTTC
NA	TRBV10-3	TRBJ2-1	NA	CAISDPRSGTPNEQFF	TGTGCCATCAGTGACCCGAGGAGCGGGACACCTAATGAGCAGTTCTTC
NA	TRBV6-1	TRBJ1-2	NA	CASSEEGRENYGYTF	TGTGCCAGCAGTGAAGAAGGCAGGGAAAACTATGGCTACACCTTC
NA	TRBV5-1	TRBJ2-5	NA	CASSLAFVGAGETQYF	TGCGCCAGCAGCTTGGCGTTCGTAGGGGCCGGGGAGACCCAGTACTTC
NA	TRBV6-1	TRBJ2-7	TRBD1	CASSNQQGSTYEQYF	TGTGCCAGCAGTAATCAACAGGGGTCTACCTACGAGCAGTACTTC
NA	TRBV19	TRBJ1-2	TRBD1	CASSERQGPSYGYTF	TGTGCCAGTAGTGAGAGACAGGGGCCTAGCTATGGCTACACCTTC
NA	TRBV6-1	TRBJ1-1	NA	CASSVAIGTEAFF	TGTGCCAGCAGTGTGGCTATCGGGACTGAAGCTTTCTTT